This T cell receptor (beta chain) was profiled in a study of blood T cell repertoires in COVID-19. Per the authors' pipeline: Using reference gene primer amplification, nucleated cell counts were estimated. Generated by immunoSEQ multiplex PCR, the TCRdb table keeps only in-frame clones and is missing some. The V and J calls and clone size were taken over from that table, and D and trimming were inferred from the DNA. The repertoire holds over 400,000 clones, with about 88% as singletons. Germline CDR1 SGDLS, CDR2 YYNGEE. V was trimmed by 0 bases and J by 8 bases, leaving 14 bases between them. The CDR3 extends over 14 amino acids. Cohorts were determined from participant-reported clinical history.

The TCR comes from a woman aged 55-70 years who had recovered from COVID-19. V gene TRBV9 combines with J gene TRBJ1-1, with D possibly being TRBD1 (6 bases). The sample was PBMCs or T cells enriched from blood (not recorded which). In DNA form, the CDR3 reads TGTGCCAGCAGCGTAGCCGGGCAGCAGGGGGAAGCTTTCTTT. Translated: CASSVAGQQGEAFF.